This T cell receptor beta chain was found in a study of CD8 T cells in ankylosing spondylitis. Findings and limits, study-wide: Matched ankylosing spondylitis synovial fluid reportedly showed significant enrichment of disease-linked clones. Disease-linked clones had a CD8+ phenotype and relatively low frequency in peripheral blood. A TCR beta motif of roughly eight highly homologous variants seemed to mark ankylosing spondylitis blood.

At least ten counts were recorded for this clonotype. Antigen specificity is unknown. Libraries for TCR beta were made by quantitative 5'-RACE with molecular barcodes. MiXCR, run by TCRdb on the 5' RACE reads, gives a single entry per CDR3 protein. The repertoire consists of approximately 250,000 distinct CDR3 sequences, with 7.5% to 9.5% occurring once and the leading ten covering more than 4%. CDR1 is LNHDA, CDR2 SQIVND, per germline (reference sequence). The CDR3 is 15 residues long. V shed 5 bases, J shed 0 bases, and the junction held 3 bases outside the gene matches. The chain recombines TRBV19 with TRBJ2-1; 8 positions match TRBD2. The sequenced material came from blood, either unsorted or a sorted T cell fraction (not recorded which). The TCR originated in a female donor with ankylosing spondylitis or in good health (not recorded which). The CDR3 sequence is CASSSLAGSYNEQFF. The CDR3 DNA is TGTGCCAGTAGTTCCCTAGCGGGCTCCTACAATGAGCAGTTCTTC.